These 18 T cell receptor beta chains came from one sample sequenced in a study of shared clonotypes between healthy human individuals. Naive CD8 cells were CD45RO-negative, positively selected for CCR7, excluding terminally differentiated effector memory CD45RA+ cells. Clones were read by immunoSEQ multiplex PCR, and TCRdb kept only the in-frame ones, dropping some. Among roughly 570,000 clones, 95% to 98% were seen once, and the ten largest hold approximately 0.3%. Sequencing used naive CD8+ T cells sorted from blood. These receptors all come from a man aged 25 to 40 in good health.

This sequence joins TRBV11-2 and TRBJ2-4; D uncertain. The germline V and J ends were trimmed by 4 bases and 3 bases, with 10 bases remaining between them. CDR1 is SGHAT, CDR2 FQNNGV, per germline. The CDR3 totals 14 residues. The CDR3 nucleotides read TGTGCCAGCAGCTCCGTAAAAGTCAAAAACATTCAGTACTTC. Translation: CASSSVKVKNIQYF.

This clone was counted once. The chain employs TRBV29-1 and TRBJ2-3; D is uncertain. Trimming removed 4 bases at V and 2 bases at J, with 10 bases between. The V gene's germline CDR1 is SQVTM and CDR2 ANQGSEA. The CDR3 totals 13 residues. The CDR3 here is CSVVVTLTDTQYF. The CDR3 DNA sequence: TGCAGCGTTGTAGTTACCCTCACAGATACGCAGTATTTT.

The V call is TRBV29-1, the J call TRBJ1-4; D may be TRBD1 (5 bases). The CDR3 loop spans 16 amino acids. Germline CDR1 SQVTM, CDR2 ANQGSEA. Deletions cut 0 bases from V and 5 bases from J, with 16 bases between. The CDR3 spells CSVEDISSGGNEKLFF. In DNA form, the CDR3 reads TGCAGCGTTGAAGACATATCGTCGGGGGGAAATGAAAAACTGTTTTTT.

The V call is TRBV5-1, the J call TRBJ2-1, with TRBD2 identical over 11 bases. The junction had 24 bases not matched to a gene; V was cut back by 4 bases and J by 0 bases. Germline V gives CDR1 SGHRS, CDR2 YFSETQ. The length of the CDR3 is 23 residues. In DNA form, the CDR3 reads TGCGCCAGCAGCCACGGGACTAGCGGAGGGGGGACCGTCTATTTTAGCTCCTACAATGAGCAGTTCTTC. Encoded protein: CASSHGTSGGGTVYFSSYNEQFF.

J is TRBJ2-2 and V is TRBV9; D remains ambiguous. Germline values: CDR1 SGDLS, CDR2 YYNGEE. V lost 0 bases and J 6 bases, leaving 6 bases between the germline ends. The CDR3 sequence is 13 residues long. The DNA of the CDR3 is TGTGCCAGCAGCGTAGTCTATCCCGGGGAGCTGTTTTTT. Translation: CASSVVYPGELFF.

This chain uses TRBV27 with TRBJ2-3; D is unresolved. CDR3 length: 16 residues. Germline CDR1 is MNHEY and CDR2 is SMNVEV (reference sequence). Between the trimmed V and J ends, which lost 5 bases and 1 base, there was a span of 16 bases. The CDR3 loop reads CASSTYTLAGTDTQYF. CDR3 bases: TGTGCCAGCAGTACCTACACCCTTGCTGGCACAGATACGCAGTATTTT.

As regards this clone: The junction does not match germline at one end; this may be a read error. The chain has TRBV29-1 and TRBJ2-7, with 14 positions matching TRBD2. The CDR3 contains 14 residues. Germline V CDR1 and CDR2: SQVTM, ANQGSEA. The CDR3 DNA reads as TGCAGCGTCGAAGGGACTAGCGGGAGCTACGAGCAGTACTTC. Residues: CSVEGTSGSYEQYF.

J is TRBJ2-7 and V is TRBV6-5; TRBD2 agrees at 7 bases. The CDR3 totals 15 residues. Germline CDR1 is MNHEY and CDR2 is SVGAGI. Trimming took 5 bases from V and 0 from J; bases not matched to a gene: 7. CDR3 nucleotide sequence: TGTGCCAGCAGTCTAACTAGCGAAGGCTCCTACGAGCAGTACTTC. As protein: CASSLTSEGSYEQYF.

The rearrangement joins TRBV9 to TRBJ2-3, with D unresolved. This CDR3 is built from 13 residues. Germline CDR1 and CDR2: SGDLS and YYNGEE. V was trimmed by 3 bases and J by 0 bases, leaving 5 bases between them. The CDR3 DNA reads TGTGCCAGCAGCGCCCAGAGCACAGATACGCAGTATTTT. Its translation is CASSAQSTDTQYF. Drawing the rest from reference TRBV9 and TRBJ2-3, the complete variable domain is DSGVTQTPKHLITATGQRVTLRCSPRSGDLSVYWYQQSLDQGLQFLIQYYNGEERAKGNILERFSAQQFPDLHSELNLSSLELGDSALYFCASSAQSTDTQYFGPGTRLTVL.

This chain uses TRBV7-9 with TRBJ1-2, with no clear D. The germline V gene encodes CDR1 SEHNR and CDR2 FQNEAQ (reference sequence). The length of the CDR3 is 14 residues. Trimming left V 1 base short and J 6 bases short, with 12 bases between. CDR3 residues: CASSLGKGSDGYTF. The DNA of the CDR3 is TGTGCCAGCAGCTTAGGGAAGGGTTCGGATGGCTACACCTTC.

The rearrangement uses TRBV7-9 and TRBJ2-7; D tentatively fits TRBD1 or TRBD2 (5 bases each). The CDR3 runs 15 residues. CDR1 is SEHNR, CDR2 FQNEAQ, per germline (reference sequence). Trimming took off 4 bases at V and 1 base at J, with 14 bases between the two ends. CDR3 DNA: TGTGCCAGCAGCTCGGGATTGACAGAGTCCTACGAGCAGTACTTC. Protein sequence: CASSSGLTESYEQYF.

V and J are TRBV13 and TRBJ2-7; TRBD2 matches at 8 bases. Trimming removed 6 bases from V and 5 bases from J; junction bases left unmatched: 3. CDR1 PRHDT and CDR2 FYEKMQ come from the germline V gene (reference sequence). CDR3 length: 12 amino acids. The CDR3 here is CASRSGSNEQYF. In nucleotides, the CDR3 is TGTGCCAGCAGGAGCGGGAGCAACGAGCAGTACTTC.

The count of this clone is one. The chain combines TRBV27 with TRBJ2-5; D remains ambiguous. The V gene's germline CDR1 is MNHEY and CDR2 SMNVEV (reference sequence). This CDR3 region has 15 residues. The ends were cut back, 0 bases at V and 5 bases at J, with 13 bases in the middle. In DNA form, the CDR3 reads TGTGCCAGCAGTTTATCAAGTGAAAGCGACGAGACCCAGTACTTC. It codes for CASSLSSESDETQYF.

This chain uses TRBV4-1 with TRBJ2-7; 9 bases align to TRBD1. V gave up 1 base and J gave up 4 bases; unmatched junction bases: 5. The length of the CDR3 is 15 residues. CDR1 and CDR2 from the germline V gene are MGHRA and YSYEKL. This CDR3 is CASSQGRTGVYEQYF. The CDR3 DNA reads as TGCGCCAGCAGCCAAGGGAGGACAGGGGTGTACGAGCAGTACTTC.

This clone was seen once. This rearrangement joins TRBV5-4 to TRBJ2-3, with 7 bases that match TRBD1. Per the germline V gene, CDR1 is SGHNT and CDR2 is YYREEE (reference sequence). This CDR3 comprises 14 residues. V lost 5 bases and J lost 3; bases outside the gene matches: 6. The CDR3, as DNA: TGTGCCAGCAGTTGGACAGGTGTAACAGATACGCAGTATTTT. Its protein product is CASSWTGVTDTQYF.

With respect to this clone: In the same sample, other DNA sequences code for this CDR3. CDR3 amino acids: CASSQDRGHNEQFF. The CDR3 DNA is TGTGCCAGCAGCCAAGACAGGGGTCACAATGAGCAGTTCTTC. V is TRBV14 and J is TRBJ2-1, with D maybe TRBD1 (6 bases). The V gene lost 0 bases and the J gene lost 5 bases, with 8 bases spanning the gap. Germline V gene lookup returns CDR1 SGHDN and CDR2 FVKESK. This CDR3 is 14 amino acids long.

The V call is TRBV5-4, the J call TRBJ2-1; perhaps D is TRBD1 or TRBD2 (5 bases each). CDR1 and CDR2 (germline): SGHNT, YYREEE (reference sequence). V was pared by 4 bases and J by 9 bases, with 23 bases between. This CDR3 is 16 amino acids long. Here the CDR3 DNA reads TGTGCCAGCAGCGATGCCCGGGACCCACCTTATGGTGAGCAGTTCTTC. Translation gives CASSDARDPPYGEQFF.

V and J are TRBV2 and TRBJ2-1, with a weak D call TRBD2 (6 bases). This CDR3 contains 15 residues. Germline V gives CDR1 SNHLY, CDR2 FYNNEI. Trimming left V 3 bases short and J 8 bases short, with 17 bases between. CDR3 DNA: TGTGCCAGCAGTGACCGGGACTTAGGAGGCGATGAGCAGTTCTTC. It encodes CASSDRDLGGDEQFF.